This TCR beta chain was retrieved from a study of T cell responses to AZD1222 COVID-19 vaccine. In the study overall: Second doses were pooled across both intervals (about 4 or about 12 weeks).

A remark on this clone: The antigen is unknown.

Trimming left V 6 bases short and J 0 bases short, with 9 bases between. Germline-derived CDR1 and CDR2 are LNHDA and SQIVND (reference sequence). The length of the CDR3 is 15 residues. Profiled with immunoSEQ multiplex PCR; TCRdb holds only in-frame clones, not every one. This table has 100,000 to 150,000 clones, about 87% appearing once. Study-level findings and limits: Across spike, vaccine-associated CD4 TCRs were found, dominant at 160-218 and 743-854. Repertoire collection took place solely once the T cell response had peaked.

This receptor was obtained from an adult in good health. The sequencing here drew on peripheral blood, taken on day 0 of AZD1222 vaccination. This chain joins TRBV19 and TRBJ2-6; D may be TRBD1 (6 bases). CDR3: CASRAGDSGANVLTF. Here the CDR3 DNA reads TGTGCCAGTAGAGCAGGGGACTCTGGGGCCAACGTCCTGACTTTC.